Presented here are 9 T cell receptor beta chains from one specimen sequenced in a study of T cells after yellow fever vaccination. TCRdb fed the 5' RACE reads into MiXCR, producing one record per CDR3 protein. The sample lists 250,000 to 400,000 distinct CDR3 sequences; about 4% were seen once. The material was PBMCs, obtained 5 days after the yellow fever booster vaccination. The receptors were gathered from a man younger than 35 who received the YFV17D yellow fever vaccine.

CDR3: CASSQLAGLNGELFF. Here the CDR3 DNA reads TGTGCCAGCAGTCAACTAGCGGGGTTGAACGGGGAGCTGTTTTTT. J is TRBJ2-2 and V is TRBV6-5; 10 bases agree with TRBD2. Germline V gives CDR1 MNHEY, CDR2 SVGAGI. The length of the CDR3 is 15 residues. V lost 5 bases and J lost 7; bases outside the gene matches: 7.

In its sample, this clonotype was seen many times. The chain has TRBV20-1 and TRBJ2-7; D gene uncertain. Trimming removed 0 bases from V and 3 bases from J, with 12 bases in between. Germline CDR1 and CDR2: DFQATT and SNEGSKA (reference sequence). The CDR3 sequence is 14 residues long. The CDR3 region has the DNA TGCAGTGCTAGAGAGGCTATAGGCCGCTACGAGCAGTACTTC. Its translation is CSAREAIGRYEQYF.

The chain combines TRBV5-1 with TRBJ2-1; D remains ambiguous. This CDR3 spans 12 amino acids. Germline V lookup: CDR1 SGHRS, CDR2 YFSETQ. The ends were cut back, 0 bases at V and 6 bases at J, with 4 bases in the middle. The CDR3 coding sequence is TGCGCCAGCAGCTTGGCGGCCAATGAGCAGTTCTTC. Amino acids: CASSLAANEQFF.

This clonotype has more than one count but fewer than ten. The chain employs TRBV4-2 and TRBJ1-1; 8 positions agree with TRBD1. Germline CDR1 reads LGHNA; CDR2 reads YNFKEQ. This CDR3 spans 17 amino acids. V lost 3 bases to trimming and J lost 0 bases; unmatched junction nucleotides: 9. The CDR3 here is CASSQAQGAVMNTEAFF. The CDR3, as DNA: TGTGCCAGCAGCCAGGCGCAGGGGGCCGTCATGAACACTGAAGCTTTCTTT.

This clonotype was recorded a few times. The V gene is TRBV7-6, the J gene TRBJ2-2; D may be TRBD1 (6 bases). In germline, CDR1 is SGHVS, CDR2 FNYEAQ. The germline V and J ends were trimmed by 6 bases and 5 bases, with 10 bases remaining between them. The CDR3 is 13 amino acids. DNA for the CDR3: TGTGCCAGCAGTAACAGGGTGACCGGGGAGCTGTTTTTT. This translates into CASSNRVTGELFF.

This clonotype was detected ten times or more. The chain carries TRBV5-1 and TRBJ2-1, with TRBD1 identical over 8 bases. The V and J ends lost 4 bases and 6 bases, in that order; junction bases with no gene match: 9. Per the germline V gene, CDR1 is SGHRS and CDR2 is YFSETQ. CDR3 length equals 15 residues. The CDR3 sequence: CASSPGQVRSNEQFF. For the CDR3, the DNA is TGCGCCAGCAGCCCGGGACAGGTGAGGTCCAATGAGCAGTTCTTC.

This clonotype was counted between two and nine times. The chain combines TRBV5-6 with TRBJ2-3; D possibly uses TRBD1 or TRBD2 (5 bases each). Trimming shortened V by 6 bases and J by 1 base, and 9 bases separated the two germline ends. CDR3 size: 13 residues. Germline loops: CDR1 SGHDT, CDR2 YYEEEE. CDR3 loop: CASTRDRTDTQYF. CDR3 sequence (DNA): TGTGCCAGCACCCGGGACCGCACAGATACGCAGTATTTT.

The chain links TRBV7-3 to TRBJ1-6; D not resolved. Germline-derived CDR1 and CDR2 are SGHTA and FQGTGA. Trimming pared 5 bases from V and 9 bases from J, leaving 11 bases between. The CDR3 contains 13 residues. The chain's CDR3 is CASSNGRGSPLHF. The CDR3 DNA is TGTGCCAGCAGCAACGGCCGGGGTTCACCCCTCCACTTT.

This clonotype was detected a few times. The genes are TRBV5-5 and TRBJ1-2; TRBD1 is a possible D gene (6 bases). Per the germline V gene, CDR1 is SGHKS and CDR2 is YYEKEE (reference sequence). The CDR3 is made up of 13 amino acids. With 1 base removed from V and 8 bases from J, the gap between germline ends came to 12 bases. CDR3 sequence reads: CASSLPGARGYTF. CDR3 in DNA: TGTGCCAGCAGCTTGCCAGGGGCACGGGGCTACACCTTC.